This TCR beta chain is drawn from a study of blood T cell repertoires in COVID-19. Study-level information: The United States, Italy and Spain supplied acute and convalescent COVID-19 samples.

As processed by the authors: Scientists estimated how many nucleated cells there were by amplifying reference gene primers. Method: immunoSEQ multiplex PCR; TCRdb's copy keeps in-frame clones and lacks some. The DNA was the basis for D and trimming; V, J and clone size are from that table. The sample includes roughly 300,000 clones, about 89% seen only once; the top ten take roughly 5%. Participants were aged 18 to 89 years from more than 20 US areas. The CDR3 spans 16 residues. V gave up 1 base and J gave up 2 bases, with 11 bases separating them. CDR1 and CDR2 from the germline V gene are SEHNR and FQNEAQ (reference sequence).

The sequenced material came from PBMCs or T cells enriched from blood (not recorded which). The source is a woman in her 30s who had recovered from COVID-19. The chain recombines TRBV7-9 with TRBJ2-2; TRBD1 might be the D (5 bases). The CDR3 here is CASSLGRGSNTGELFF. CDR3 sequence (DNA): TGTGCCAGCAGCTTAGGTAGGGGATCAAACACCGGGGAGCTGTTTTTT.